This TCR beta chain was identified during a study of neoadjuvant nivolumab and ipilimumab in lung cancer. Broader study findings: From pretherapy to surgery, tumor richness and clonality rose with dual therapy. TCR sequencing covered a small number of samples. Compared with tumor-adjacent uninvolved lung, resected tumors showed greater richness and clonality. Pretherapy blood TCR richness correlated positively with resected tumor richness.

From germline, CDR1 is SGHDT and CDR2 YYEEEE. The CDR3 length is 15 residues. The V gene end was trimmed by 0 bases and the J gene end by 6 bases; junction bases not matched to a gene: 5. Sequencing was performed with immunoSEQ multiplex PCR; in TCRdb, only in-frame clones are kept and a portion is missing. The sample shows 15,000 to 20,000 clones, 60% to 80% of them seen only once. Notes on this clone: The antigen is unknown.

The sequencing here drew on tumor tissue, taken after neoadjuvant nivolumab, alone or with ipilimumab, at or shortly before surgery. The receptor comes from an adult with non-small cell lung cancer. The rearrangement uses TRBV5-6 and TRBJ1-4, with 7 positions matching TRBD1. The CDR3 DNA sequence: TGTGCCAGCAGCTTGGAAAGGGGGCGAGATGAAAAACTGTTTTTT. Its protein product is CASSLERGRDEKLFF.